The 28 T cell receptor beta chains below come from one sample, sequenced in a study of T cells after yellow fever vaccination. MiXCR, run by TCRdb on the 5' RACE reads, gives a single entry per CDR3 protein. The table shows some 120,000 distinct CDR3 sequences, with nearly 15% occurring only once. The material sequenced was CD8+ T cells sorted from PBMCs, taken 5 days after the yellow fever booster vaccination. These receptors were obtained from a man younger than 30 who received the YFV17D yellow fever vaccine.

This clonotype has just a few counts. The chain recombines TRBV10-3 with TRBJ1-4; no clear D gene. The CDR3 sequence is 12 residues long. The germline gives CDR1 ENHRY, CDR2 SYGVKD. V was shortened by 7 bases and J by 2 bases, with 5 bases between the two germline ends. This CDR3 is CAIKDTNEKLFF. The CDR3 DNA is TGTGCCATCAAAGATACTAATGAAAAACTGTTTTTT.

In its sample, this clonotype was seen a few times. The chain carries TRBV5-5 and TRBJ2-1; TRBD1 aligns across 8 bases. The CDR3 contains 17 residues. The germline CDR1 and CDR2 sequences are SGHKS and YYEKEE (reference sequence). J lost 1 base, V lost 4 bases, and 10 bases had no gene match. This chain's CDR3 is CASSPRDRQRSYNEQFF. As DNA, the CDR3 is TGTGCCAGCAGCCCGAGGGACAGGCAAAGGTCCTACAATGAGCAGTTCTTC.

This clonotype turned up a few times. J is TRBJ2-1 and V is TRBV4-3, with D maybe TRBD2 (5 bases). Germline CDR1 LGHNA, CDR2 YSLEER. The CDR3 has 18 amino acids. V was shortened by 0 bases and J by 2 bases, with 17 bases between the two germline ends. The CDR3 sequence is CASSQDYRRGLAYNEQFF. The CDR3, as DNA: TGCGCCAGCAGCCAAGATTATCGGAGAGGGTTGGCCTACAATGAGCAGTTCTTC.

This clonotype was seen a handful of times. This chain uses TRBV25-1 with TRBJ1-2, with a possible D match to TRBD1 (6 bases). V lost 4 bases and J 8 bases, leaving 11 bases between the germline ends. Germline V gene lookup returns CDR1 MGHDK and CDR2 SYGVNS. The CDR3 has 12 residues. CDR3: CASSGGPGGYTF. The CDR3 nucleotides are TGTGCCAGCAGTGGGGGGCCCGGCGGCTACACCTTC.

This clonotype was seen only a few times. The V and J genes are TRBV20-1 and TRBJ1-2; a weak D match, TRBD1 (5 bases). Between the trimmed V and J ends, which lost 2 bases and 6 bases, there was a span of 16 bases. The CDR3 is made up of 14 amino acids. Germline CDR1 is DFQATT and CDR2 is SNEGSKA (reference sequence). The DNA of the CDR3 is TGCAGTGCTAGAATTAGGGTGACAGAGGATGGCTACACCTTC. Its translation is CSARIRVTEDGYTF.

The chain employs TRBV3-1 and TRBJ2-3, with D maybe TRBD2 (5 bases). The CDR3 has 15 amino acids. Trimming left V 4 bases short and J 5 bases short, with 16 bases between. The V gene's germline CDR1 is LGHDT and CDR2 YNNKEL (reference sequence). The CDR3 bases are TGTGCCAGCAGCCCCTCAGTGAACCGGGGAGATACGCAGTATTTT. Translated: CASSPSVNRGDTQYF.

V and J are TRBV29-1 and TRBJ2-7, with D perhaps TRBD1 (6 bases). The germline V and J ends were trimmed by 7 bases and 4 bases, with 11 bases remaining between them. The germline V gene has CDR1 SQVTM and CDR2 ANQGSEA. The CDR3 has 11 amino acids. The CDR3 reads CSARQVYEQYF. The DNA for the CDR3 is TGCAGCGCAAGACAGGTGTACGAGCAGTACTTC.

This chain links TRBV29-1 with TRBJ2-1; D gene uncertain. Germline V gene sequence: CDR1 SQVTM, CDR2 ANQGSEA. This CDR3 spans 13 amino acids. Trimming shortened V by 6 bases and J by 0 bases, and 9 bases separated the two germline ends. The CDR3 bases are TGCAGCGTGACCTTTAGCTCCTACAATGAGCAGTTCTTC. Its translation is CSVTFSSYNEQFF.

The V and J genes are TRBV7-4 and TRBJ2-7; tentative D call: TRBD1 (5 bases). CDR1 SGHVT and CDR2 SQSDAQ come from the germline V gene. This CDR3 contains 15 residues. Deletions cut 3 bases from V and 6 bases from J, with 18 bases between. The CDR3, as DNA: TGTGCCAGCAGCTTTGAGTTCCAGGACAACCCCGAGCAGTACGTC. Amino acid sequence: CASSFEFQDNPEQYV.

The rearrangement uses TRBV5-6 and TRBJ1-2, with 7 bases matching TRBD1. CDR3 length: 14 residues. CDR1 is SGHDT, CDR2 YYEEEE, per germline. J gave up 6 bases and V 4 bases, and 9 bases lay outside the gene matches. Here the CDR3 reads CASSTRDSSDGYTF. CDR3 DNA sequence: TGTGCCAGCAGCACGCGGGACAGTTCCGATGGCTACACCTTC.

The V gene is TRBV4-2, the J gene TRBJ2-2, with no clear D. Germline V CDR1 and CDR2: LGHNA, YNFKEQ. This CDR3 contains 17 residues. V was pared by 3 bases and J by 0 bases, with 14 bases between. This CDR3 reads CASSHPLGPANTGELFF. In nucleotides, the CDR3 is TGTGCCAGCAGCCACCCCTTAGGGCCTGCGAACACCGGGGAGCTGTTTTTT.

This clonotype turned up a few times. CDR3 amino acids: CASSQDPGTGPRGAQYF. The CDR3 DNA follows: TGCGCCAGCAGCCAAGATCCGGGGACAGGACCGAGGGGGGCCCAGTACTTC. This chain links TRBV4-3 with TRBJ2-5; 8 nucleotides align to TRBD1. V trimming: 0 bases; J trimming: 9 bases; junction bases outside the gene matches: 15. Germline values: CDR1 LGHNA, CDR2 YSLEER. The CDR3 totals 17 residues.

V gene TRBV6-5 combines with J gene TRBJ1-6; possible D gene TRBD1, 6 bases. CDR1 is MNHEY and CDR2 is SVGAGI in the germline V gene. V lost 0 bases, J lost 5 bases, and 8 bases lay in between. This CDR3 is built from 15 residues. Here the CDR3 reads CASSYSAGDNSPLHF. CDR3 DNA: TGTGCCAGCAGTTACTCGGCAGGGGATAATTCACCCCTCCACTTT.

This clonotype has more than one count but fewer than ten. The chain is built from TRBV29-1 and TRBJ2-7; 7 nucleotides match TRBD2. Germline CDR1 is SQVTM and CDR2 is ANQGSEA. Losses at the gene ends were 4 bases for V and 4 bases for J; bases not matched to a gene: 10. The CDR3 contains 14 residues. The CDR3 spells CSVGEGLSRYEQYF. The CDR3 DNA sequence: TGCAGCGTTGGGGAGGGACTCTCTAGATACGAGCAGTACTTC.

The V call is TRBV11-2, the J call TRBJ1-4; no definite D call. The CDR3 runs 12 residues. CDR1 SGHAT and CDR2 FQNNGV come from the germline V gene. V lost 5 bases and J lost 12, with 13 bases in between. CDR3 amino acids: CASSLVADELFF. The CDR3 nucleotides read TGTGCCAGCAGCCTAGTAGCGGACGAACTGTTTTTT.

Only a few counts were recorded for this clonotype. V and J are TRBV11-2 and TRBJ1-6; TRBD1 agrees at 7 bases. The CDR3 is made up of 14 amino acids. Trimming at V came to 0 bases and at J to 11 bases, leaving 4 bases not matched to a gene. Germline values: CDR1 SGHAT, CDR2 FQNNGV. The chain's CDR3 is CASSLDAGGTPLHF. In DNA form, the CDR3 reads TGTGCCAGCAGCTTAGATGCAGGGGGTACACCCCTCCACTTT.

The V and J genes are TRBV27 and TRBJ1-6; a possible D gene is TRBD1 (6 bases). The CDR3 runs 15 residues. In germline, CDR1 is MNHEY, CDR2 SMNVEV (reference sequence). V lost 2 bases and J lost 7, with 12 bases in between. The CDR3, as DNA: TGTGCCAGCAGTTTAATGGCGGGGACAAATTCACCCCTCCACTTT. This encodes CASSLMAGTNSPLHF.

A few counts support this clonotype. J is TRBJ1-4 and V is TRBV4-3; perhaps TRBD1 as D (6 bases). The V end was cut by 7 bases, the J end by 8 bases, with 8 bases between. Germline CDR1 reads LGHNA; CDR2 reads YSLEER. The CDR3 length is 11 residues. CDR3 sequence reads: CASKGGEKLFF. CDR3 sequence (DNA): TGCGCCAGCAAAGGGGGAGAAAAACTGTTTTTT.

This clonotype was seen only a few times. The V gene is TRBV29-1, the J gene TRBJ1-1, with TRBD1 matching over 7 bases. The CDR3 runs to 13 residues. J gave up 1 base and V 4 bases, and 3 bases lay outside the gene matches. The germline V gene has CDR1 SQVTM and CDR2 ANQGSEA. The CDR3 loop is CSVARGWNTEAFF. The CDR3 bases are TGCAGCGTTGCCAGGGGGTGGAACACTGAAGCTTTCTTT.

V and J are TRBV7-2 and TRBJ1-5, with D possibly TRBD1 on 5 matching bases. V gave up 5 bases and J gave up 6 bases, with 20 bases separating them. This CDR3 is 16 amino acids long. Germline assignment: CDR1 SGHTA and CDR2 FQGNSA. CDR3 protein: CASSDRDGIGGQPQHF. CDR3 in DNA: TGTGCCAGCAGCGACCGGGACGGCATAGGTGGTCAGCCCCAGCATTTT.

The chain is built from TRBV25-1 and TRBJ2-5; TRBD2 agrees at 10 bases. The J segment lost 2 bases and the V segment lost 2 bases, leaving 5 bases of the junction unmatched. CDR1 MGHDK and CDR2 SYGVNS come from the germline V gene. The length of the CDR3 is 16 residues. The DNA of the CDR3 is TGTGCCAGCAGTGAACGACCAGCGGGGGGGCAAGAGACCCAGTACTTC. Its protein is CASSERPAGGQETQYF.

This clonotype was seen a handful of times. J is TRBJ2-1 and V is TRBV5-6; TRBD2 might be the D (5 bases). This CDR3 comprises 17 residues. Germline V gene data show CDR1 as SGHDT and CDR2 as YYEEEE. Trimming shortened V by 2 bases and J by 4 bases, and 19 bases separated the two germline ends. CDR3: CASSFLIVLEGYNEQFF. DNA for the CDR3: TGTGCCAGCAGCTTCCTAATTGTTTTAGAGGGATACAATGAGCAGTTCTTC.

This clonotype has only one observation. The genes are TRBV5-6 and TRBJ2-7; possibly TRBD2 for D (5 bases). The ends were cut back, 2 bases at V and 0 bases at J, with 6 bases in the middle. The germline CDR1 and CDR2 sequences are SGHDT and YYEEEE. This CDR3 spans 13 amino acids. The CDR3 here is CASSFGDSYEQYV. The CDR3 coding sequence is TGTGCCAGCAGCTTCGGGGACTCCTACGAGCAGTACGTC.

This clonotype was recorded a few times. The V gene is TRBV7-9, the J gene TRBJ1-4; tentatively, D is TRBD1 (5 bases). CDR3 length equals 14 residues. V gave up 2 bases and J gave up 8 bases, with 12 bases separating them. CDR1 is SEHNR and CDR2 is FQNEAQ in the germline V gene (reference sequence). The CDR3 region has the DNA TGTGCCAGCAGCTTACCTAGAGGGGAAGAAAAACTGTTTTTT. This codes for CASSLPRGEEKLFF.

This clonotype was observed a handful of times. The rearrangement links TRBV6-2 or TRBV6-3 to TRBJ1-2; D is uncertain. V lost 8 bases, J lost 7 bases, and 14 bases lay in between. This CDR3 comprises 12 residues. Germline-derived CDR1 and CDR2 are MNHEY and SVGEGT. The CDR3, as DNA: TGTGCCAGCGATGACGGTCCTGGTGGCTACACCTTC. Its translation: CASDDGPGGYTF.

There are a few counts of this clonotype. The V and J genes are TRBV19 and TRBJ2-2; D is unresolved. V dropped 9 bases and J dropped 6 bases, with 14 bases sitting between them. The germline V gene encodes CDR1 LNHDA and CDR2 SQIVND (reference sequence). This CDR3 region has 13 residues. The CDR3 sequence: CASCLGWAGELFF. In DNA form, the CDR3 reads TGTGCCAGCTGTCTGGGGTGGGCCGGGGAGCTGTTTTTT.

The sample holds many counts of this clonotype. V usage is TRBV4-3 and J usage is TRBJ2-1; D is perhaps TRBD1 or TRBD2 (5 bases each). CDR3 length equals 15 residues. Germline V CDR1 and CDR2: LGHNA, YSLEER. Deletions cut 4 bases from V and 1 base from J, with 11 bases between. The chain's CDR3 is CASSPGTASYNEQFF. Written as DNA, the CDR3 is TGCGCCAGCAGCCCTGGGACGGCTTCCTACAATGAGCAGTTCTTC.

This clonotype was seen more than once but under ten times. The chain combines TRBV7-9 with TRBJ1-2; 7 nucleotides line up with TRBD1. CDR3 size: 14 residues. Germline CDR1 reads SEHNR; CDR2 reads FQNEAQ (reference sequence). V was pared by 7 bases and J by 1 base, with 6 bases of the junction left unmatched. The DNA of the CDR3 is TGTGCCAGCACCTCCGGGACAGATAACTATGGCTACACCTTC. This sequence encodes CASTSGTDNYGYTF.